This TCR beta chain was recorded in a study of blood T cell repertoires in COVID-19. The V gene lost 2 bases and the J gene lost 10 bases, with 14 bases spanning the gap. Germline CDR1 MNHEY, CDR2 SMNVEV (reference sequence). The CDR3 has 14 amino acids. Assay: immunoSEQ multiplex PCR; the TCRdb copy retains only in-frame clones and omits some. The table includes 45,000 or so clones, about nine tenths detected once. The sequence derives from a human donor in a cohort sampled during active COVID-19. The chain employs TRBV27 and TRBJ1-4; D ambiguous. Sequenced: peripheral blood. The CDR3 nucleotides are TGTGCCAGCAGTTTAGAGCGGTGGGTCGGAAAACTGTTTTTT. Translating gives CASSLERWVGKLFF.